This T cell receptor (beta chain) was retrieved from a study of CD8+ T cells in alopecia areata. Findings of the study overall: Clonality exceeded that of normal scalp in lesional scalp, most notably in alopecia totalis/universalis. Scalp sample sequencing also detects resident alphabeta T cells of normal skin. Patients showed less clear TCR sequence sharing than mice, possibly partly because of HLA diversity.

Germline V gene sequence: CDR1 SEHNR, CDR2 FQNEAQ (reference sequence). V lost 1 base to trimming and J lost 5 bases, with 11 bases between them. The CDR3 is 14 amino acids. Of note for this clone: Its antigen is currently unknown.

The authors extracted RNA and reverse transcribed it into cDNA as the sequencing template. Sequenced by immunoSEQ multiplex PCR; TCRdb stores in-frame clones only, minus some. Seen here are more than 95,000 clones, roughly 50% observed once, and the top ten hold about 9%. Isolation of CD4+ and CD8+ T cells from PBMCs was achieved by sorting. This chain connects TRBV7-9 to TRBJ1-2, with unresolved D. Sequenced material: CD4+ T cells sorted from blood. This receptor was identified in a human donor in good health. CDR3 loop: CASSLVSEGYGYTF. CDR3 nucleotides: TGTGCCAGCAGCTTAGTTTCTGAAGGGTATGGCTACACCTTC.